This T cell receptor beta chain derives from a study of CD8 T cells in Susac syndrome (dated by TCRdb to about 2019). Describing the broader study: The study used repertoire sequencing to test whether antigen drove CD8+ T cell activation and differentiation in Susac syndrome. The clonality of the CD8+ T cell repertoire was compared across 12 healthy donors, 14 Susac syndrome patients and under 19 multiple sclerosis patients. Points the paper makes about the study in general: The study acknowledged that relatively few individuals were included in the TCR sequencing and HLA analysis.

Regarding this clonotype: There is no known antigen for this receptor. No base quality values were provided; no much bigger clone lies one nucleotide off.

Peripheral blood CD8+ and CD4+ T cells from healthy donors, Susac syndrome patients and multiple sclerosis patients were profiled by high-throughput TCR beta sequencing. Healthy donors were included as age- and sex-matched controls. Bulk CD8+ and CD4+ T cells were purified by magnetic negative isolation, while CD8+ TEMRA cells were enriched using FACS. Blood was collected in EDTA tubes and processed within 24 hours, with PBMCs isolated through density gradient centrifugation. PBMCs intended for TCR sequencing were cryopreserved in liquid nitrogen and were subsequently thawed in a 37 degrees C water bath. The sorted or isolated CD4+, CD8+ and CD8+ TEMRA cells had a purity of 90% or higher. After removal of 6 bases from V and 3 bases from J, the junction retains 21 bases not matched to a gene. The cysteine opens and the phenylalanine closes a CDR3 of 19 amino acids. Only the CDR3 region is kept as DNA, spanning 57 bases read in frame from base 1. CDR1 and CDR2, looked up from the germline V gene (reference sequence), are SEHNR and FQNEAQ.

RNA was extracted using the RNeasy kit, and about 0.45 to 1 ug of the RNA was reverse transcribed with random hexamers. The immunoSEQ multiplex PCR assay, which covers 54 Vbeta and 13 Jbeta segments, was used to amplify TCR beta CDR3 regions. To correct PCR amplification bias, a synthetic template baseline was used for both primer optimization and computational correction. The study's own analysis went as follows. Reads were assigned to V, D and J genes according to IMGT and analyzed in immunoSEQ Analyzer, with only productive sequences retained. Clonality was computed as one minus Shannon entropy normalized by log2 of the number of productive unique sequences. For each patient and control, public and private clones were evaluated within the 100 most prevalent clones. Clones were defined as Susac-specific when absent from the healthy and MS cohorts, from over a thousand published viral clones and from other ImmuneACCESS disease sequences. TCRdb cleaned the public reads at Q25 with fastp, built clones with MiXCR and kept in-frame beta chains. Entries that share a CDR3 protein sequence are merged under the most common genes and DNA. Clone size and V and J calls follow TCRdb, not the original study. The sample table shows 90,000 or so distinct CDR3 sequences, and roughly 93% are seen once. The top ten hold 0.25% to 0.4% of the sample.

The chain joins TRBV7-9 to TRBJ2-7, with 9 middle bases fitting TRBD2. The sequenced sample was CD8+ T cells from PBMCs. The sequence was collected from a human donor in good health. The DNA reads as follows: TGTGCCAGCAGTTTTTCCACTAGCGGGCCTTCAGAGAGGGTCTACGAGCAGTACTTC. Its translation reads: CASSFSTSGPSERVYEQYF.